The 17 T cell receptor beta chains below all came from one sample that was sequenced in a study of breast tumors, draining lymph nodes, adjacent tissues. TCRdb ran MiXCR on the multiplex PCR reads and lists one entry per CDR3 protein. The sample shows 150,000 to 200,000 distinct CDR3 sequences, approximately 33% of them seen only once. Breast cancer patients provided tissue from their axillary draining lymph nodes. The sample taken for sequencing was axillary lymph node tissue. These receptors originate from a female donor with breast cancer. Some clones in this sample may be carry-over from other donors' samples.

This clonotype was observed at least ten times. The chain employs TRBV19 and TRBJ1-2; maybe TRBD1 (5 bases). The V end lost 0 bases, the J end lost 7 bases, and 9 bases lay between the germline ends. Germline V gene data show CDR1 as LNHDA and CDR2 as SQIVND (reference sequence). The CDR3 contains 13 residues. The CDR3 protein is CASSIERGRGYTF. In DNA, the CDR3 is TGTGCCAGTAGTATAGAGAGGGGACGTGGCTACACCTTC.

This clonotype was counted between two and nine times. The chain recombines TRBV27 with TRBJ2-7; 7 bases agree with TRBD2. This CDR3 is built from 17 residues. Per the germline V gene, CDR1 is MNHEY and CDR2 is SMNVEV (reference sequence). Losses at the gene ends were 3 bases for V and 1 base for J; bases not matched to a gene: 12. The CDR3 sequence: CASSLRGRLAASYEQYF. The CDR3 nucleotides read TGTGCCAGCAGTTTGAGGGGCCGGCTAGCGGCATCCTACGAGCAGTACTTC.

With respect to this clonotype: Mismatch with germline at one junction end may stem from a read error. This sequence joins TRBV12-5 and TRBJ1-2; D remains ambiguous. Germline-derived CDR1 and CDR2 are LGHNT and FRNRAP. This CDR3 is 12 amino acids long. CDR3 region: CASGLGLSGHTF. The CDR3 DNA follows: TGTGCTAGTGGTTTGGGACTCAGTGGCCACACCTTC. Full variable domain (remainder filled in from reference TRBV12-5 and TRBJ1-2): DARVTQTPRHKVTEMGQEVTMRCQPILGHNTVFWYRQTMMQGLELLAYFRNRAPLDDSGMPKDRFSAEMPDATLATLKIQPSEPRDSAVYFCASGLGLSGHTFGSGTRLTVV.

This clonotype was detected only a few times. The chain links TRBV2 to TRBJ2-3; 7 nucleotides line up with TRBD2. Germline V gene lookup returns CDR1 SNHLY and CDR2 FYNNEI. The CDR3 length is 16 residues. The V segment lost 0 bases and the J segment 2 bases; nucleotides outside the gene matches: 5. The CDR3 protein is CASSEAGGGTTDTQYF. The CDR3 nucleotides read TGTGCCAGCAGTGAAGCCGGCGGGGGAACCACAGATACGCAGTATTTT. Complete variable domain (other parts from reference TRBV2 and TRBJ2-3): EPEVTQTPSHQVTQMGQEVILRCVPISNHLYFYWYRQILGQKVEFLVSFYNNEISEKSEIFDDQFSVERPDGSNFTLKIRSTKLEDSAMYFCASSEAGGGTTDTQYFGPGTRLTVL.

This clonotype was seen repeatedly, ten times or more. V and J are TRBV20-1 and TRBJ2-7; 8 bases agree with TRBD1. Germline values: CDR1 DFQATT, CDR2 SNEGSKA (reference sequence). The J segment lost 3 bases and the V segment lost 1 base, leaving 2 bases of the junction unmatched. The length of the CDR3 is 13 residues. CDR3 nucleotides: TGCAGTGCTAGAGCCAGGGGGCACTACGAGCAGTACTTC. Its translation is CSARARGHYEQYF.

The V call is TRBV19, the J call TRBJ1-1; 8 nucleotides line up with TRBD1. Trimming cost V 3 bases and J 7 bases; bases outside gene matches: 10. Germline CDR1 reads LNHDA; CDR2 reads SQIVND (reference sequence). The CDR3 consists of 15 residues. CDR3 bases: TGTGCCAGTAGTATTTGGGGCAGGGGGCTAGATGAAGCTTTCTTT. Translating gives CASSIWGRGLDEAFF.

On this clonotype itself: This sequence may be a read error, since a much larger clone differs from it by one base. The V and J genes are TRBV12-3 or TRBV12-4 and TRBJ2-1; TRBD1 matches 7 bases. This CDR3 is 14 amino acids long. Trimming at V came to 7 bases and at J to 8 bases, leaving 11 bases not matched to a gene. The CDR3 bases are TGTGCCAGCACGGGACAGCTTTTATCCGATGAGCAGTTCTTC. It specifies CASTGQLLSDEQFF.

This clonotype has ten or more counts. This chain uses TRBV9 with TRBJ1-6; D is uncertain. The CDR3 spans 14 residues. V lost 0 bases and J lost 7, with 8 bases in between. Germline loops: CDR1 SGDLS, CDR2 YYNGEE. CDR3 sequence: CASSVGQTNSPLHF. The CDR3 DNA sequence: TGTGCCAGCAGCGTAGGGCAGACCAATTCACCCCTCCACTTT.

This clonotype has ten or more counts. This chain links TRBV19 with TRBJ2-7; no clear D gene. The CDR3 extends over 13 amino acids. V shed 7 bases and J shed 2 bases, with 12 bases lying between them. Germline CDR1 reads LNHDA; CDR2 reads SQIVND (reference sequence). CDR3 residues: CASKFLGAYEQYF. As DNA, the CDR3 is TGTGCCAGTAAGTTCTTGGGCGCCTACGAGCAGTACTTC.

The chain is built from TRBV5-8 and TRBJ2-5, with 8 bases aligning to TRBD1. The length of the CDR3 is 15 residues. Germline V gene sequence: CDR1 SGHTS, CDR2 YDEGEE. V lost 4 bases and J lost 5; bases outside the gene matches: 10. CDR3 residues: CASSQGQAFRETQYF. CDR3 in DNA: TGTGCCAGCAGCCAGGGACAGGCGTTTAGGGAGACCCAGTACTTC. Full variable domain (missing parts from reference TRBV5-8 and TRBJ2-5): EAGVTQSPTHLIKTRGQQATLRCSPISGHTSVYWYQQALGLGLQFLLWYDEGEERNRGNFPPRFSGRQFPNYSSELNVNALELEDSALYLCASSQGQAFRETQYFGPGTRLLVL.

This chain connects TRBV6-6 to TRBJ2-5; 15 positions agree with TRBD2. Germline CDR1 MNHNY, CDR2 SVGAGI (reference sequence). The CDR3 runs to 19 residues. J gave up 2 bases and V 8 bases, and 15 bases lay outside the gene matches. The CDR3 reads CASSPPPGTSGGTQETQYF. In DNA, the CDR3 is TGTGCCAGCTCACCCCCCCCCGGGACTAGCGGGGGGACTCAAGAGACCCAGTACTTC.

In this sample, this clonotype turned up many times. V usage is TRBV4-2 and J usage is TRBJ1-5; D possibly corresponds to TRBD1 (5 bases). The ends were cut back, 3 bases at V and 0 bases at J, with 9 bases in the middle. The CDR3 has 15 amino acids. Germline V CDR1 and CDR2: LGHNA, YNFKEQ. CDR3 amino acids: CASSHGGYSNQPQHF. Here the CDR3 DNA reads TGTGCCAGCAGCCATGGGGGGTATAGCAATCAGCCCCAGCATTTT.

V gene TRBV3-2 combines with J gene TRBJ1-6. TRBV3-2 is a listed pseudogene. CDR3 size: 15 residues. CDR3 coding DNA: TGTGCCAGCAGCCACTTGCGGGGGGGCAATTCACCCCTCCACTTT. Protein: CASSHLRGGNSPLHF.

This clonotype showed up many times. J is TRBJ1-2 and V is TRBV25-1, with TRBD1 matching over 10 bases. The CDR3 has 17 amino acids. Losses at the gene ends were 5 bases for V and 7 bases for J; bases not matched to a gene: 16. Germline V gene data show CDR1 as MGHDK and CDR2 as SYGVNS. CDR3 bases: TGTGCCAGCAGTCCCCGATACGAGACAGGGGGCGGGGGTGGCTACACCTTC. This codes for CASSPRYETGGGGGYTF.

To note about this clonotype: Because the CDR3's place on the DNA is in doubt, the DNA is left out and the CDR3 is given as listed by TCRdb. The J gene is TRBJ2-3, the V gene TRBV7-9; the table's D call of TRBD2 was not tested on the DNA. Germline V CDR1 and CDR2: SEHNR, FQNEAQ (reference sequence). Counting both end residues, the CDR3 totals 24 amino acids. The CDR3 sequence is CAGSLKYLCASSALLVPGLDTQYF.

The chain combines TRBV7-9 with TRBJ2-1; TRBD1 or TRBD2 may be the D gene (6 bases each). Germline loops: CDR1 SEHNR, CDR2 FQNEAQ (reference sequence). The CDR3 sequence is 17 residues long. V was shortened by 2 bases and J by 7 bases, with 21 bases between the two germline ends. The CDR3 is CASSLSYPRGATNEQFF. The CDR3 DNA is TGTGCCAGCAGCTTATCGTACCCGAGGGGGGCAACTAATGAGCAGTTCTTC.

The chain recombines TRBV29-1 with TRBJ2-1; D uncertain. Trimming stripped 4 bases from V and 9 bases from J, with 19 bases between. The CDR3 has 14 residues. Germline V gives CDR1 SQVTM, CDR2 ANQGSEA. The CDR3 region has the DNA TGCAGCGTTGTAGGGCAGAACATGAACACTGAGCAGTTCTTC. As protein: CSVVGQNMNTEQFF.